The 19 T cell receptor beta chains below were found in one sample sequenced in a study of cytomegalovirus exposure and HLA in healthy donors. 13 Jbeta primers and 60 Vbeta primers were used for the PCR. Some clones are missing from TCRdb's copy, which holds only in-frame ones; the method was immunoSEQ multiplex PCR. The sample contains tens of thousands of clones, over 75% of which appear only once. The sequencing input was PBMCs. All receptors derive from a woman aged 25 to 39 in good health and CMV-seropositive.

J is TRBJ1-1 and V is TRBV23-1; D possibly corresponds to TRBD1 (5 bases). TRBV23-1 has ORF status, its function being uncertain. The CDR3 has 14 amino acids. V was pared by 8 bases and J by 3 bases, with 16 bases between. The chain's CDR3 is CASRTPQVYTEAFF. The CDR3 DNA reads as TGCGCCAGCCGCACCCCACAGGTGTACACTGAAGCTTTCTTT.

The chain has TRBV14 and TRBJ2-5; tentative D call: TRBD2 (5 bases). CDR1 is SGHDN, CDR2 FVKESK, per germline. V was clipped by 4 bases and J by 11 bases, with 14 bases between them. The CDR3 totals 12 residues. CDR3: CASSPTGWEQYF. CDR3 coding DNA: TGTGCCAGCAGCCCCACTGGCTGGGAGCAGTACTTC.

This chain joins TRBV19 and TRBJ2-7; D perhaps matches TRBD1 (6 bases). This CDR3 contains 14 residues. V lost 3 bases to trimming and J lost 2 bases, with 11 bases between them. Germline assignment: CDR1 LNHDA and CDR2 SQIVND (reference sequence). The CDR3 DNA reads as TGTGCCAGTAGTATTTTCGGACAGACCTACGAGCAGTACTTC. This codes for CASSIFGQTYEQYF.

The CDR3 sequence is CASSQDPTESTDTQYF. In DNA, the CDR3 is TGCGCCAGCAGCCAAGACCCGACAGAAAGCACAGATACGCAGTATTTT. The V and J genes are TRBV4-1 and TRBJ2-3, with D maybe TRBD1 (5 bases). With 0 bases removed from V and 0 bases from J, the gap between germline ends came to 10 bases. CDR3 length: 16 amino acids. The germline V gene has CDR1 MGHRA and CDR2 YSYEKL.

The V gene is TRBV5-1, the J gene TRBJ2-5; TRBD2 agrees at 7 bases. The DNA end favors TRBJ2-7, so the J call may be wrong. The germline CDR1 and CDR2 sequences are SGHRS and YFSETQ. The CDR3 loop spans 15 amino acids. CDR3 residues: CASCPGGSERGEQYF. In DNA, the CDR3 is TGCGCCAGCTGTCCTGGCGGGAGTGAACGGGGCGAGCAGTACTTC.

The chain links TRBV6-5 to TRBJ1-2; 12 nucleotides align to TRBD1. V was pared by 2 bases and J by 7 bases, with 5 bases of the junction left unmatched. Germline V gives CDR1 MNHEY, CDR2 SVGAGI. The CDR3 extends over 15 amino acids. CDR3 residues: CASSYRRDRGLGYTF. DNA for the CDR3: TGTGCCAGCAGTTACCGTAGGGACAGGGGGCTTGGCTACACCTTC.

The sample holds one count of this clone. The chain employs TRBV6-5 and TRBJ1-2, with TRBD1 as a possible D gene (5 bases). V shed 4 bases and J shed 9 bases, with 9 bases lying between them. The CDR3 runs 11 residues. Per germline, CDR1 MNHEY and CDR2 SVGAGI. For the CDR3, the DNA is TGTGCCAGCAGTTCCCAGGGCAGCTACACCTTC. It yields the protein CASSSQGSYTF.

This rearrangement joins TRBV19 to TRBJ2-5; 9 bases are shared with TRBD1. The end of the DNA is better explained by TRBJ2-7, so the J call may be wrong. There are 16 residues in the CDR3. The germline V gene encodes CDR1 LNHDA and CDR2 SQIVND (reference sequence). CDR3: CASSILLGQGVYEQYF. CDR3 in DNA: TGTGCCAGTAGTATACTCCTGGGACAGGGAGTATACGAGCAGTACTTC.

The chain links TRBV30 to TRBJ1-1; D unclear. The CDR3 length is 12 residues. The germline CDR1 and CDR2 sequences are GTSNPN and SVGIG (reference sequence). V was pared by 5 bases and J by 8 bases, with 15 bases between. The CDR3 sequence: CAWGSPGAEAFF. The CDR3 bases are TGTGCCTGGGGTTCCCCGGGTGCCGAAGCTTTCTTT.

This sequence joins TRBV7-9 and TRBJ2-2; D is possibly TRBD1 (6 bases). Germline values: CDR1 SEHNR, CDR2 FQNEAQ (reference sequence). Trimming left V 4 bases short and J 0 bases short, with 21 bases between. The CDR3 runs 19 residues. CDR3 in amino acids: CASSYRARDTVTNTGELFF. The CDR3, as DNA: TGTGCCAGCAGCTACAGGGCCCGGGACACCGTAACGAACACCGGGGAGCTGTTTTTT.

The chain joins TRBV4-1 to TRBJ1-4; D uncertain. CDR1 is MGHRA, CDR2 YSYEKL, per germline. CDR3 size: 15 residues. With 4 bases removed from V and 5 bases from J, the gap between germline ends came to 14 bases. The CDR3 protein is CASSPRRSENEKLFF. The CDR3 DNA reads TGCGCCAGCAGCCCCAGGAGGTCAGAGAATGAAAAACTGTTTTTT.

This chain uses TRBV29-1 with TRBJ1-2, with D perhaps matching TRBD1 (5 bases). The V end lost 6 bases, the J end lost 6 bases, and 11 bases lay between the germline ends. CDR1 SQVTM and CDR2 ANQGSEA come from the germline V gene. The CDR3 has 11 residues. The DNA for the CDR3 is TGCAGCGTCAGGGACTTGGATGGCTACACCTTC. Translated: CSVRDLDGYTF.

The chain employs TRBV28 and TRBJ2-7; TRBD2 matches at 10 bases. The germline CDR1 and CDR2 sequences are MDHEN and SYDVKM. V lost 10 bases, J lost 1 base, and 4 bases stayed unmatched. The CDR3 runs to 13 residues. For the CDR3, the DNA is TGTGCCATCCAGCGGGAGGGTTCCTACGAGCAGTACTTC. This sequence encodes CAIQREGSYEQYF.

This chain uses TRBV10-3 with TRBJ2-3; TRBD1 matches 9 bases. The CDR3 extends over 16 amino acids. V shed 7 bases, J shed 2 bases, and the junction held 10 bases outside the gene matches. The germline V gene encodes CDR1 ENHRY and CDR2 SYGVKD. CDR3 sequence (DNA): TGTGCCATCACCGCCGTGGACAGGGGTGCCACAGATACGCAGTATTTT. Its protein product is CAITAVDRGATDTQYF.

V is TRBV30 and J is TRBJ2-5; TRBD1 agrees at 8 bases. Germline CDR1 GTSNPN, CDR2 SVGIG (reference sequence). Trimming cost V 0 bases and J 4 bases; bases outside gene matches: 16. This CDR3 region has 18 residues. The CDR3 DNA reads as TGTGCCTGGAGTGTACTCCATCACCTTGACAGGGGTGGAGAGACCCAGTACTTC. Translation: CAWSVLHHLDRGGETQYF.

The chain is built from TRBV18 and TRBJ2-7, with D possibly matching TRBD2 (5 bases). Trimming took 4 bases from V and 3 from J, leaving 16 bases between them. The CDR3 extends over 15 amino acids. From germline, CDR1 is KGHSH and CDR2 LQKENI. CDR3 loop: CASSQAGADYYEQYF. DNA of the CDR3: TGTGCCAGCTCACAGGCGGGCGCTGATTACTACGAGCAGTACTTC.

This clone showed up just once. The CDR3 here is CASSYGTAMNTEAFF. In DNA form, the CDR3 reads TGTGCCAGCAGCTACGGGACAGCGATGAACACTGAAGCTTTCTTT. This chain connects TRBV11-2 to TRBJ1-1; 7 bases match TRBD1. Germline V lookup: CDR1 SGHAT, CDR2 FQNNGV. The J segment lost 0 bases and the V segment lost 4 bases, leaving 5 bases of the junction unmatched. CDR3 length equals 15 residues.

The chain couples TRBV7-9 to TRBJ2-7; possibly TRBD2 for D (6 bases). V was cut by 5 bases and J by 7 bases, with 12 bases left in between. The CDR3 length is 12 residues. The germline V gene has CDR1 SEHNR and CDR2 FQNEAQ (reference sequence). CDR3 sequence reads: CASSPVGGEQYF. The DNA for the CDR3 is TGTGCCAGCAGCCCCGTGGGGGGTGAGCAGTACTTC.

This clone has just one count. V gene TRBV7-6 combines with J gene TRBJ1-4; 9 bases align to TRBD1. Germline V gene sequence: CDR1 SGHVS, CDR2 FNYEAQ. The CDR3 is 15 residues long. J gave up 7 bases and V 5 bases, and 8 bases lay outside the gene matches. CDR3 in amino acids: CASSLNRGPGEKLFF. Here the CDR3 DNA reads TGTGCCAGCAGCCTTAACAGGGGGCCTGGTGAAAAACTGTTTTTT.